The 12 T cell receptor beta chains listed next were all sequenced from one sample in a study of shared clonotypes between healthy human individuals. TCRdb keeps only in-frame clones here, not all; method: immunoSEQ multiplex PCR. The table lists a few million clones, over 90% of them singletons, with 0.39% in the top ten. Sequencing was carried out using naive CD4+ T cells from PBMCs. Subset given: CD45RA+ positively selected. The source of these receptors is a man between 18 and 35 years old in good health. Some clones in this sample may be carry-over from other donors' samples.

The rearrangement uses TRBV14 and TRBJ2-5; D is possibly TRBD1 (6 bases). Germline V lookup: CDR1 SGHDN, CDR2 FVKESK. CDR3 size: 15 residues. V gave up 3 bases and J gave up 5 bases, with 16 bases separating them. The CDR3, as DNA: TGTGCCAGCAGCCATCGACAGGCCCCCGTCGAGACCCAGTACTTC. Translating gives CASSHRQAPVETQYF.

The J gene is TRBJ2-1, the V gene TRBV25-1; perhaps TRBD1 as D (5 bases). This CDR3 has 14 residues. Germline V gene lookup returns CDR1 MGHDK and CDR2 SYGVNS. The V and J ends lost 6 bases and 8 bases respectively, with 17 bases between them. The CDR3 DNA reads as TGTGCCAGCAGCTCCCCGCAGGGCTGGGATGAGCAGTTCTTC. Protein product: CASSSPQGWDEQFF.

This chain uses TRBV6-1 with TRBJ2-7, with D unresolved. This CDR3 contains 13 residues. V lost 1 base and J 3 bases, leaving 7 bases between the germline ends. Germline V gene data show CDR1 as MNHNS and CDR2 as SASEGT. The CDR3 loop reads CASSEVRNYEQYF. CDR3 nucleotide sequence: TGTGCCAGCAGTGAAGTGCGGAACTACGAGCAGTACTTC.

The J gene is TRBJ2-5, the V gene TRBV5-4; possible D gene TRBD1, 6 bases. V gave up 0 bases and J gave up 5 bases, with 11 bases separating them. CDR1 and CDR2 (germline): SGHNT, YYREEE (reference sequence). The CDR3 totals 14 residues. This chain's CDR3 is CASSLAQGMETQYF. Written as DNA, the CDR3 is TGTGCCAGCAGCTTGGCCCAGGGGATGGAGACCCAGTACTTC.

V and J are TRBV6-1 and TRBJ2-7, with D tentatively TRBD1 (6 bases). Germline CDR1 MNHNS, CDR2 SASEGT. With 6 bases removed from V and 5 bases from J, the gap between germline ends came to 8 bases. There are 11 residues in the CDR3. The CDR3 DNA is TGTGCCAGCAGCAGGGGTAACGAGCAGTACTTC. As protein: CASSRGNEQYF.

Points on this clone: The sample has other DNA sequences that encode this CDR3 too. The chain has TRBV5-6 and TRBJ1-5, with D unresolved. This CDR3 is 12 amino acids long. The germline V gene encodes CDR1 SGHDT and CDR2 YYEEEE. With 2 bases removed from V and 4 bases from J, the gap between germline ends came to 4 bases. Written as DNA, the CDR3 is TGTGCCAGCAGCTTAGCTAATCAGCCCCAGCATTTT. Translation: CASSLANQPQHF.

V usage is TRBV5-1 and J usage is TRBJ2-5; D remains unclear. V was pared by 0 bases and J by 3 bases, with 18 bases between. Germline assignment: CDR1 SGHRS and CDR2 YFSETQ. The CDR3 is 17 amino acids. This chain's CDR3 is CASSLALQWGYEETQYF. CDR3 nucleotide sequence: TGCGCCAGCAGCTTGGCCTTACAATGGGGTTACGAAGAGACCCAGTACTTC. The full variable domain, its missing parts supplied by reference TRBV5-1 and TRBJ2-5, is KAGVTQTPRYLIKTRGQQVTLSCSPISGHRSVSWYQQTPGQGLQFLFEYFSETQRNKGNFPGRFSGRQFSNSRSEMNVSTLELGDSALYLCASSLALQWGYEETQYFGPGTRLLVL.

The chain is built from TRBV9 and TRBJ2-2; 7 bases match TRBD1. The CDR3 length is 15 residues. Germline CDR1 reads SGDLS; CDR2 reads YYNGEE. J gave up 6 bases and V 3 bases, and 8 bases lay outside the gene matches. CDR3 nucleotides: TGTGCCAGCAGCGCCTATACGACAGGGCCCGGGGAGCTGTTTTTT. Its translation: CASSAYTTGPGELFF.

Regarding this clone: At one boundary the junction diverges from the germline segment, which might be a read error. J is TRBJ1-1 and V is TRBV5-1; D remains unclear. Germline V CDR1 and CDR2: SGHRS, YFSETQ. CDR3 length equals 15 residues. CDR3 region: CASSPEAGRYTGAFF. The CDR3 coding sequence is TGCGCCAGCAGCCCCGAGGCAGGCCGCTACACTGGAGCTTTCTTT.

The chain uses TRBV4-1 and TRBJ2-5; possible D gene TRBD2, 5 bases. Germline assignment: CDR1 MGHRA and CDR2 YSYEKL. This CDR3 comprises 15 residues. Trimming took 5 bases from V and 4 from J, leaving 17 bases between them. The CDR3 here is CASSDTRAYSETQYF. CDR3 nucleotides: TGCGCCAGCAGCGATACGAGGGCATATTCAGAGACCCAGTACTTC.

The CDR3 DNA follows: TGTGCCAGCAAATACATAGGGGGGAATCAGCCCCAGCATTTT. Protein: CASKYIGGNQPQHF. The chain couples TRBV6-6 to TRBJ1-5; tentative D call: TRBD1 (6 bases). Germline values: CDR1 MNHNY, CDR2 SVGAGI (reference sequence). The V end lost 7 bases, the J end lost 4 bases, and 14 bases lay between the germline ends. CDR3 size: 14 residues.

The CDR3 is CASSLAGEAYEQYF. As DNA, the CDR3 is TGTGCCAGCAGCTTAGCGGGAGAGGCCTACGAGCAGTACTTC. The rearrangement links TRBV7-2 to TRBJ2-7; possibly TRBD2 for D (5 bases). The germline CDR1 and CDR2 sequences are SGHTA and FQGNSA. Trimming shortened V by 0 bases and J by 2 bases, and 8 bases separated the two germline ends. This CDR3 region has 14 residues.